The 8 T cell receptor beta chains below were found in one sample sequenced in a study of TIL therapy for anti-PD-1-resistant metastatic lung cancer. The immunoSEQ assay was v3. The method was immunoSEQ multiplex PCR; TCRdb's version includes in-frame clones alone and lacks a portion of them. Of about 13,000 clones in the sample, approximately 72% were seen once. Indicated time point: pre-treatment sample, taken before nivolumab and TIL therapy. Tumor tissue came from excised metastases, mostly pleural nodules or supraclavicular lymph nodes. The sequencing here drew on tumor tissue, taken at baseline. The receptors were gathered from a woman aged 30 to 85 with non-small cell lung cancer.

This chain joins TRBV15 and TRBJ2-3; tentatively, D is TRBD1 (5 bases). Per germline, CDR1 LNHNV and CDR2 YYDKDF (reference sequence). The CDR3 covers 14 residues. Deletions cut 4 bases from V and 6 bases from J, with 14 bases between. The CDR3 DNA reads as TGTGCCACCAGCAATCGATTCAGGGTTGATACGCAGTATTTT. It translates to CATSNRFRVDTQYF.

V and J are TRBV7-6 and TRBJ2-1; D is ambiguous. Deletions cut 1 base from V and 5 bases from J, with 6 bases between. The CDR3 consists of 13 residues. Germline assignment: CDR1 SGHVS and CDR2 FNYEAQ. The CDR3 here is CASSLGPDNEQFF. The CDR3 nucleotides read TGTGCCAGCAGCTTAGGACCAGACAATGAGCAGTTCTTC.

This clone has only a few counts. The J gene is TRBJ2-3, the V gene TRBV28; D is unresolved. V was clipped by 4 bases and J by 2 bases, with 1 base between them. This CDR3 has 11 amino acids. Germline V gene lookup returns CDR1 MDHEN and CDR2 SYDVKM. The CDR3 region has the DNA TGTGCCAGCAGTTACACAGATACGCAGTATTTT. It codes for CASSYTDTQYF.

In DNA form, the CDR3 reads TGTGCCACCTTAGACAGGAGGAACACTGAAGCTTTCTTT. Translation: CATLDRRNTEAFF. V gene TRBV6-5 combines with J gene TRBJ1-1; D might be TRBD1 (6 bases). V was shortened by 10 bases and J by 1 base, with 13 bases between the two germline ends. The CDR3 extends over 13 amino acids. The germline CDR1 and CDR2 sequences are MNHEY and SVGAGI.

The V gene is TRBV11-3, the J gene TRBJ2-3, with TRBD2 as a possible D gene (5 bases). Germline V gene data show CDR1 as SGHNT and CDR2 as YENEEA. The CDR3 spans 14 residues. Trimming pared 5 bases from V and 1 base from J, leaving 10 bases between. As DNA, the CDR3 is TGTGCCAGCAGCGAAAGCGGAGGCACAGATACGCAGTATTTT. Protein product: CASSESGGTDTQYF.

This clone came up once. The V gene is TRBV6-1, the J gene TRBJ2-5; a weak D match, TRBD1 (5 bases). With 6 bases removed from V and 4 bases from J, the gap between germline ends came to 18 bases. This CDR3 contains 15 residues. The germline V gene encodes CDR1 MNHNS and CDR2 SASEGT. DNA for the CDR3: TGTGCCAGCAGAAAAGCAGGGATTGGAATAGAGACCCAGTACTTC. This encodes CASRKAGIGIETQYF.

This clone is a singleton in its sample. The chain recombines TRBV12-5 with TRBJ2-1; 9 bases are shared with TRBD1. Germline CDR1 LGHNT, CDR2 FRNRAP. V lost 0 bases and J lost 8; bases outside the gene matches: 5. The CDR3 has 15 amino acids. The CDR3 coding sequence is TGTGCTAGTGGTTTGGTACAGGGGGCAAACGATGAGCAGTTCTTC. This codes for CASGLVQGANDEQFF.

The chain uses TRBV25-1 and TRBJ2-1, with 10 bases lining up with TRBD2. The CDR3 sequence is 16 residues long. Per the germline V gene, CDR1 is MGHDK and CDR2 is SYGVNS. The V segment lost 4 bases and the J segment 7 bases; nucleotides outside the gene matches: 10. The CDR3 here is CASSGTGTSAGNEQFF. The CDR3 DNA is TGTGCCAGCAGTGGAACTGGGACTAGCGCGGGGAATGAGCAGTTCTTC.